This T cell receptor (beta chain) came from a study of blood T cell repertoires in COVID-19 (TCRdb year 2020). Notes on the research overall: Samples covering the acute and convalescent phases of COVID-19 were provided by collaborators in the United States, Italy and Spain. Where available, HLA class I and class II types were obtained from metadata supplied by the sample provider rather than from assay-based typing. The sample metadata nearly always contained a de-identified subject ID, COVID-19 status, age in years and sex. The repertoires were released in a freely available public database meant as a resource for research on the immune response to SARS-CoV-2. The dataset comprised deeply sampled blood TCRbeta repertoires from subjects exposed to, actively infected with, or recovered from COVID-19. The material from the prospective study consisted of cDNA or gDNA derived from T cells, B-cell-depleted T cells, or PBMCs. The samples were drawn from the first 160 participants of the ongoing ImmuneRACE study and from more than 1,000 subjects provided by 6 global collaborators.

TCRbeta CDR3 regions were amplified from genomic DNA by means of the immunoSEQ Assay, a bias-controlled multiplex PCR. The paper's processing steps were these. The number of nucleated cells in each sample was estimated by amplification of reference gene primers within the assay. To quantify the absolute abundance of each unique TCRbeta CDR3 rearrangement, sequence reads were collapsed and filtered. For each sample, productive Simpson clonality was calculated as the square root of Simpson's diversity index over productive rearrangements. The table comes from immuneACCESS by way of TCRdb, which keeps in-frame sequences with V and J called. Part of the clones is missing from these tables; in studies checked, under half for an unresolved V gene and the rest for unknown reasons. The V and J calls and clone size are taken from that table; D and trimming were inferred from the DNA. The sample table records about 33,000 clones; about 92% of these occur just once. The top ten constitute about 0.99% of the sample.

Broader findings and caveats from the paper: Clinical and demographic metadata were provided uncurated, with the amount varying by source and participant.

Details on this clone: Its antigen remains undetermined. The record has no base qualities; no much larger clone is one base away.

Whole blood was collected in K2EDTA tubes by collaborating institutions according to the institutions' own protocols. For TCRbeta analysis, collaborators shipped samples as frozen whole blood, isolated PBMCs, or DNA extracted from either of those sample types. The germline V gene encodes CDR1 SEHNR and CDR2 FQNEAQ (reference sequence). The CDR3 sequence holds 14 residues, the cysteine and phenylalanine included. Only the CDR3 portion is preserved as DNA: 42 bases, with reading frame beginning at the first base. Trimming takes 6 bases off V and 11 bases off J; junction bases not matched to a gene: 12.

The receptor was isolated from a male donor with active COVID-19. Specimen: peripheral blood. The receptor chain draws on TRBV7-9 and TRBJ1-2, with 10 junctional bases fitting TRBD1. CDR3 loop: CASSSPGGQGIYTF. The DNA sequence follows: TGTGCCAGCAGTAGTCCTGGGGGACAGGGGATATACACCTTC.